These 17 T cell receptor beta chains came from one sample sequenced in a study of blood T cell repertoires in COVID-19. Assay used: immunoSEQ multiplex PCR; TCRdb lists only in-frame clones, some missing. The sample holds approximately 150,000 clones, roughly 84% seen once. Sample: PBMCs or T cells enriched from blood (not recorded which). All receptors come from a man in his sixties who had recovered from COVID-19.

This sequence joins TRBV30 and TRBJ1-1; 9 positions match TRBD1. In germline, CDR1 is GTSNPN, CDR2 SVGIG (reference sequence). This CDR3 is built from 15 residues. The J segment lost 8 bases and the V segment lost 2 bases, leaving 12 bases of the junction unmatched. The CDR3 loop reads CAWSPRDRVLVEAFF. CDR3 bases: TGTGCCTGGAGTCCCAGGGACAGGGTCTTGGTAGAAGCTTTCTTT.

A word on this clone: Mismatch with germline at one junction end may stem from a read error. V and J are TRBV7-3 and TRBJ2-2; a possible D gene is TRBD1 (5 bases). The CDR3 has 14 residues. Germline V gene data show CDR1 as SGHTA and CDR2 as FQGTGA. In nucleotides, the CDR3 is TGTGCCTCCAGGGCGGTCTTGGGCACCAGGGAGCTGTTTTTT. Protein: CASRAVLGTRELFF. Full variable domain (rest looked up from reference TRBV7-3 and TRBJ2-2): GAGVSQTPSNKVTEKGKYVELRCDPISGHTALYWYRQSLGQGPEFLIYFQGTGAADDSGLPNDRFFAVRPEGSVSTLKIQRTERGDSAVYLCASRAVLGTRELFFGEGSRLTVL.

The chain joins TRBV5-8 to TRBJ1-5; D might be TRBD1 (6 bases). Germline-derived CDR1 and CDR2 are SGHTS and YDEGEE. The length of the CDR3 is 15 residues. Trimming took 4 bases from V and 6 from J, leaving 17 bases between them. The CDR3 bases are TGTGCCAGCAGCGGGGGACACAGGTATGGTCAGCCCCAGCATTTT. It specifies CASSGGHRYGQPQHF. The whole variable domain, filled in from reference TRBV5-8 and TRBJ1-5, reads EAGVTQSPTHLIKTRGQQATLRCSPISGHTSVYWYQQALGLGLQFLLWYDEGEERNRGNFPPRFSGRQFPNYSSELNVNALELEDSALYLCASSGGHRYGQPQHFGDGTRLSIL.

The chain is built from TRBV19 and TRBJ2-7; 7 bases agree with TRBD1. The CDR3 covers 15 residues. In germline, CDR1 is LNHDA, CDR2 SQIVND (reference sequence). J gave up 0 bases and V 5 bases, and 7 bases lay outside the gene matches. The CDR3 protein is CASSPGTVTSYEQYF. DNA of the CDR3: TGTGCCAGTAGTCCCGGGACAGTTACCTCCTACGAGCAGTACTTC.

V usage is TRBV7-2 and J usage is TRBJ2-3; D is perhaps TRBD1 (5 bases). CDR1 is SGHTA, CDR2 FQGNSA, per germline. This CDR3 spans 15 amino acids. V lost 3 bases to trimming and J lost 0 bases, with 10 bases between them. The CDR3, as DNA: TGTGCCAGCAGCTTGGGGCGCCCTAGCACAGATACGCAGTATTTT. Amino acids: CASSLGRPSTDTQYF. Complete variable domain (other parts from reference TRBV7-2 and TRBJ2-3): GAGVSQSPSNKVTEKGKDVELRCDPISGHTALYWYRQSLGQGLEFLIYFQGNSAPDKSGLPSDRFSAERTGGSVSTLTIQRTQQEDSAVYLCASSLGRPSTDTQYFGPGTRLTVL.

The chain recombines TRBV27 with TRBJ2-5; D is perhaps TRBD2 (5 bases). Per the germline V gene, CDR1 is MNHEY and CDR2 is SMNVEV (reference sequence). The V end was cut by 4 bases, the J end by 2 bases, with 17 bases between. The CDR3 has 16 residues. The CDR3 DNA reads TGTGCCAGCAGTTCCCTCATGACTATTGGGCAAGAGACCCAGTACTTC. Translation: CASSSLMTIGQETQYF.

The gene calls are TRBV5-5 and TRBJ1-4; 8 bases match TRBD1. V was pared by 4 bases and J by 5 bases, with 4 bases of the junction left unmatched. CDR1 and CDR2 (germline): SGHKS, YYEKEE (reference sequence). The CDR3 extends over 14 amino acids. The CDR3, as DNA: TGTGCCAGCAGCCAAAGGACAGGGAATGAAAAACTGTTTTTT. This encodes CASSQRTGNEKLFF.

The chain links TRBV25-1 to TRBJ2-5; a weak D match, TRBD1 (6 bases). V was clipped by 4 bases and J by 5 bases, with 17 bases between them. From germline, CDR1 is MGHDK and CDR2 SYGVNS. The CDR3 spans 15 residues. CDR3 DNA sequence: TGTGCCAGCAGTGTCCCTACAGGGTTTGCGGAGACCCAGTACTTC. Amino acids: CASSVPTGFAETQYF. The full variable domain, in which reference TRBV25-1 and TRBJ2-5 provide the parts outside the CDR3, is EADIYQTPRYLVIGTGKKITLECSQTMGHDKMYWYQQDPGMELHLIHYSYGVNSTEKGDLSSESTVSRIRTEHFPLTLESARPSHTSQYLCASSVPTGFAETQYFGPGTRLLVL.

The V call is TRBV7-6, the J call TRBJ1-1; D is uncertain. Germline V gene lookup returns CDR1 SGHVS and CDR2 FNYEAQ. The germline V and J ends were trimmed by 1 base and 1 base, with 10 bases remaining between them. The CDR3 contains 15 residues. CDR3 in amino acids: CASSLVLTGNTEAFF. The CDR3, as DNA: TGTGCCAGCAGCTTAGTCTTAACGGGGAACACTGAAGCTTTCTTT.

The V gene is TRBV25-1, the J gene TRBJ2-6; D gene unclear. Trimming shortened V by 2 bases and J by 2 bases, and 10 bases separated the two germline ends. The CDR3 is 16 residues long. The germline V gene encodes CDR1 MGHDK and CDR2 SYGVNS. The CDR3 sequence is CASSEKSSPGANVLTF. Here the CDR3 DNA reads TGTGCCAGCAGTGAAAAGAGTAGTCCTGGGGCCAACGTCCTGACTTTC. Variable domain in full (rest from reference TRBV25-1 and TRBJ2-6): EADIYQTPRYLVIGTGKKITLECSQTMGHDKMYWYQQDPGMELHLIHYSYGVNSTEKGDLSSESTVSRIRTEHFPLTLESARPSHTSQYLCASSEKSSPGANVLTFGAGSRLTVL.

Here the CDR3 DNA reads TGTGCCAGCACGGGACAGTTAGGGAGCAATCAGCCCCAGCATTTT. This translates into CASTGQLGSNQPQHF. The V gene is TRBV2, the J gene TRBJ1-5; 7 bases are shared with TRBD1. The V gene end was trimmed by 7 bases and the J gene end by 1 base; junction bases not matched to a gene: 7. The CDR3 totals 15 residues. Germline lookup yields CDR1 SNHLY and CDR2 FYNNEI.

This chain uses TRBV10-3 with TRBJ1-6, with D possibly TRBD1 on 6 matching bases. The V and J ends lost 6 bases and 5 bases respectively, with 11 bases between them. Per germline, CDR1 ENHRY and CDR2 SYGVKD. CDR3 size: 14 residues. CDR3 loop: CAISVQGDNSPLHF. The DNA for the CDR3 is TGTGCCATCAGCGTACAGGGAGATAATTCACCCCTCCACTTT.

The chain employs TRBV7-3 and TRBJ2-1; 7 bases line up with TRBD1. This CDR3 region has 15 residues. V shed 0 bases, J shed 7 bases, and the junction held 6 bases outside the gene matches. Germline CDR1 SGHTA, CDR2 FQGTGA. CDR3 in amino acids: CASSLTFTGVNEQFF. CDR3 nucleotide sequence: TGTGCCAGCAGCTTAACGTTCACAGGGGTAAATGAGCAGTTCTTC.

The chain recombines TRBV7-8 with TRBJ2-3, with 9 bases lining up with TRBD2. This CDR3 contains 17 residues. Germline V gene lookup returns CDR1 SGHVS and CDR2 FQNEAQ. The V gene end was trimmed by 2 bases and the J gene end by 6 bases; junction bases not matched to a gene: 12. The CDR3 coding sequence is TGTGCCAGCAGCTTACGACCCGGGACTAGCAGCAGGGATACGCAGTATTTT. This encodes CASSLRPGTSSRDTQYF. Using reference TRBV7-8 and TRBJ2-3 for the parts outside the CDR3, the full variable domain is GAGVSQSPRYKVAKRGQDVALRCDPISGHVSLFWYQQALGQGPEFLTYFQNEAQLDKSGLPSDRFFAERPEGSVSTLKIQRTQQEDSAVYLCASSLRPGTSSRDTQYFGPGTRLTVL.

The chain employs TRBV3-1 (or the pseudogene TRBV3-2) and TRBJ2-2; 8 nucleotides line up with TRBD1. The CDR3 spans 13 residues. Germline V CDR1 and CDR2: LGHDT, YNNKEL (reference sequence). V gave up 3 bases and J gave up 6 bases; unmatched junction bases: 0. The chain's CDR3 is CASSQTGAGELFF. DNA of the CDR3: TGTGCCAGCAGCCAGACAGGGGCCGGGGAGCTGTTTTTT.

V and J are TRBV18 and TRBJ2-1; 13 bases fit TRBD2. The V gene's germline CDR1 is KGHSH and CDR2 LQKENI. V lost 5 bases, J lost 0 bases, and 4 bases stayed unmatched. The CDR3 totals 17 residues. The CDR3 nucleotides read TGTGCCAGCTCAGAAAGGACTAGCGGGAGCTCCTACAATGAGCAGTTCTTC. Translation: CASSERTSGSSYNEQFF. Using reference TRBV18 and TRBJ2-1 for the parts outside the CDR3, the full variable domain is NAGVMQNPRHLVRRRGQEARLRCSPMKGHSHVYWYRQLPEEGLKFMVYLQKENIIDESGMPKERFSAEFPKEGPSILRIQQVVRGDSAAYFCASSERTSGSSYNEQFFGPGTRLTVL.

The chain carries TRBV3-1 (or the pseudogene TRBV3-2) and TRBJ2-3; 7 nucleotides line up with TRBD1. CDR1 and CDR2 from the germline V gene are LGHDT and YNNKEL (reference sequence). Trimming cost V 2 bases and J 4 bases; bases outside gene matches: 9. This CDR3 has 16 amino acids. The CDR3 region is CASSQLDRVSADTQYF. The DNA of the CDR3 is TGTGCCAGCAGCCAACTTGACAGGGTTTCAGCAGATACGCAGTATTTT.